The rows below give T cell receptor beta chains drawn from one sample of a study of control samples from healthy donors and cancer patients. The repertoire was sequenced with immunoSEQ multiplex PCR; TCRdb's copy has only in-frame clones and lacks some. This sample has over 200,000 clones, with around 80% found just once. Sequenced sample: PBMCs. These receptors were taken from a woman aged 60-75 years with lung cancer. The CDR3 runs from the conserved cysteine through the conserved F or W. D genes are given only for firm matches. Clone size is not always given. Where it is, it says once, few, many or a class for expanded clones.

d_call	j_call	clone_size	v_call	cdr3_aa	cdr3_nt
-	TRBJ1-5	once	TRBV2	CASSDRGLGNQPQHF	TGTGCCAGCAGTGATCGGGGGTTGGGCAATCAGCCCCAGCATTTT
-	TRBJ1-5	-	TRBV15	CATSRGPSAGFNQPQHF	TGTGCCACCAGCAGAGGTCCGAGTGCAGGTTTTAATCAGCCCCAGCATTTT
TRBD1	TRBJ2-2	once	TRBV14	CASSPYTGTGYTGELFF	TGTGCCAGCAGCCCCTATACCGGGACAGGGTACACCGGGGAGCTGTTTTTT
TRBD2	TRBJ2-1	once	TRBV5-1	CASSLSAAGLAGNEQFF	TGCGCCAGCAGCTTGTCAGCGGCGGGACTAGCAGGTAATGAGCAGTTCTTC
-	TRBJ1-5	-	TRBV3-1/TRBV3-2	CASSQEGVQPQHF	TGTGCCAGCAGCCAAGAGGGTGTTCAGCCCCAGCATTTT
-	TRBJ1-1	-	TRBV12-3/TRBV12-4	CASSRGLNTEAFF	TGTGCCAGCAGCAGGGGCTTGAACACTGAAGCTTTCTTT
-	TRBJ1-2	-	TRBV6-5	CASSTVNYGYTF	TGTGCCAGCAGCACAGTGAACTATGGCTACACCTTC
-	TRBJ1-5	-	TRBV6-5	CASDRQYDQPQHF	TGTGCCAGCGATCGACAGTACGATCAGCCCCAGCATTTT
TRBD2	TRBJ2-1	-	TRBV18	CASNTIAGSYNEQFF	TGTGCCAGCAACACTATAGCGGGGTCATACAATGAGCAGTTCTTC
TRBD2	TRBJ2-7	-	TRBV5-1	CASSSFSGGGLEQYF	TGCGCCAGCAGCTCCTTTAGCGGGGGGGGCCTGGAGCAGTACTTC
TRBD1	TRBJ1-1	-	TRBV2	CASRRYRGSEAFF	TGTGCCAGCAGACGTTACAGGGGTTCTGAAGCTTTCTTT